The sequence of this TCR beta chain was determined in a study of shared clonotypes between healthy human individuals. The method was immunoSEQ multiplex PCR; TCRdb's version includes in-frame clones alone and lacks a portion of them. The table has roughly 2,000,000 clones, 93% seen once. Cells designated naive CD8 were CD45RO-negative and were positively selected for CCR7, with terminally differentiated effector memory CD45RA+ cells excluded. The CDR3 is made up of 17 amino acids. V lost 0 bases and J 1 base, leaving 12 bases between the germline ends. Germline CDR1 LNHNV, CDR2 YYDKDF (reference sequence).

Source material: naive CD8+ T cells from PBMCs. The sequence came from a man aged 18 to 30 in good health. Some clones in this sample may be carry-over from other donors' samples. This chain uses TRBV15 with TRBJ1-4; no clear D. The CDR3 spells CATSRDWRMGTNEKLFF. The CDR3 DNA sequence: TGTGCCACCAGCAGAGATTGGCGGATGGGAACTAATGAAAAACTGTTTTTT.